This is a list of T cell receptor beta chains from one sample in a study of beta chain features in type 1 diabetes. Data came from immunoSEQ multiplex PCR; TCRdb stores just in-frame clones and leaves some out. The sample records 250,000 or so clones, over 20% being singletons. Specimen: naive CD4+ T cells from blood. The receptors originated from a woman in her 40s with type 1 diabetes. The CDR3 runs from the conserved cysteine through the conserved F or W. The D gene is left open where the match is weak. Expanded clones are given a class, and other clones once, few, many or no size at all.

v_call: TRBV11-2
clone_size: few
j_call: TRBJ1-1
d_call: .
cdr3_aa: CASSYKGAGTEAFF
cdr3_nt: TGTGCCAGCAGCTACAAAGGGGCAGGGACTGAAGCTTTCTTT

v_call: TRBV7-2
clone_size: few
j_call: TRBJ2-6
d_call: .
cdr3_aa: CASSLGRQSGANVLTF
cdr3_nt: TGTGCCAGCAGCTTAGGCAGACAGTCCGGGGCCAACGTCCTGACTTTC

v_call: TRBV18
clone_size: .
j_call: TRBJ2-1
d_call: TRBD1
cdr3_aa: CASSRQGAINEQFF
cdr3_nt: TGTGCCAGCTCACGGCAGGGGGCGATCAATGAGCAGTTCTTC

v_call: TRBV29-1
clone_size: .
j_call: TRBJ1-1
d_call: .
cdr3_aa: CRGIMNTEAFF
cdr3_nt: TGTCGGGGGATAATGAACACTGAAGCTTTCTTT

v_call: TRBV28
clone_size: once
j_call: TRBJ1-2
d_call: .
cdr3_aa: CASSTGLQNYGYTF
cdr3_nt: TGTGCCAGCAGTACGGGACTTCAGAACTATGGCTACACCTTC

v_call: TRBV29-1
clone_size: .
j_call: TRBJ1-2
d_call: TRBD1
cdr3_aa: CSVQTLQGIYGYTF
cdr3_nt: TGCAGCGTTCAAACATTACAGGGGATCTATGGCTACACCTTC

v_call: TRBV7-3
clone_size: few
j_call: TRBJ2-2
d_call: TRBD2
cdr3_aa: CASSFGGVATGELFF
cdr3_nt: TGTGCCAGCAGCTTCGGGGGGGTTGCCACCGGGGAGCTGTTTTTT

v_call: TRBV7-3
clone_size: .
j_call: TRBJ2-1
d_call: TRBD2
cdr3_aa: CASSSPLAGGIRNEQFF
cdr3_nt: TGTGCCAGCAGCTCGCCCCTAGCGGGAGGGATCCGCAATGAGCAGTTCTTC

v_call: TRBV25-1
clone_size: .
j_call: TRBJ2-7
d_call: .
cdr3_aa: CASSRQAEQYF
cdr3_nt: TGTGCCAGCAGCCGACAGGCCGAGCAGTACTTC

v_call: TRBV29-1
clone_size: .
j_call: TRBJ1-2
d_call: .
cdr3_aa: CSGRRLHYGYTF
cdr3_nt: TGCAGCGGGAGAAGGCTCCACTATGGCTACACCTTC

v_call: TRBV29-1
clone_size: .
j_call: TRBJ2-5
d_call: TRBD1
cdr3_aa: CSVGAKTGRTETQYF
cdr3_nt: TGCAGCGTTGGGGCAAAGACAGGGCGAACGGAGACCCAGTACTTC

v_call: TRBV7-2
clone_size: .
j_call: TRBJ1-2
d_call: TRBD1
cdr3_aa: CASSFLSVTGVDGYTF
cdr3_nt: TGTGCCAGCAGCTTCCTCTCGGTGACAGGGGTGGATGGCTACACCTTC

v_call: TRBV14
clone_size: few
j_call: TRBJ1-1
d_call: TRBD1
cdr3_aa: CASSHNRGWYTEAFF
cdr3_nt: TGTGCCAGCAGCCACAACAGGGGATGGTACACTGAAGCTTTCTTT

v_call: TRBV10-3
clone_size: .
j_call: TRBJ1-5
d_call: .
cdr3_aa: CAISERRGGDQPQHF
cdr3_nt: TGTGCCATCAGTGAAAGGAGGGGAGGGGATCAGCCCCAGCATTTT

v_call: TRBV4-2
clone_size: few
j_call: TRBJ2-2
d_call: .
cdr3_aa: CASSSGIPGAGELFF
cdr3_nt: TGTGCCAGCAGCTCCGGGATCCCGGGGGCCGGGGAGCTGTTTTTT

v_call: TRBV15
clone_size: once
j_call: TRBJ2-1
d_call: TRBD2
cdr3_aa: CATSPIAGVSYNEQFF
cdr3_nt: TGTGCCACCAGCCCTATAGCGGGAGTGTCCTACAATGAGCAGTTCTTC

v_call: TRBV5-4
clone_size: few
j_call: TRBJ2-5
d_call: .
cdr3_aa: CASSFDGGTQYF
cdr3_nt: TGTGCCAGCAGCTTCGACGGGGGGACCCAGTACTTC

v_call: TRBV6-5
clone_size: .
j_call: TRBJ1-4
d_call: TRBD1
cdr3_aa: CASSSTGGNEKLFF
cdr3_nt: TGTGCCAGCAGCTCGACAGGGGGTAATGAAAAACTGTTTTTT

v_call: TRBV18
clone_size: once
j_call: TRBJ2-6
d_call: TRBD2
cdr3_aa: CASSPRGGTSVAGANVLTF
cdr3_nt: TGTGCCAGCTCACCCCGGGGCGGGACTAGTGTGGCTGGGGCCAACGTCCTGACTTTC

v_call: TRBV27
clone_size: few
j_call: TRBJ2-2
d_call: TRBD2
cdr3_aa: CASRGTSLTGELFF
cdr3_nt: TGTGCCAGCAGAGGGACTAGCTTAACCGGGGAGCTGTTTTTT

v_call: TRBV5-1
clone_size: .
j_call: TRBJ2-4
d_call: .
cdr3_aa: CASSTGQSIAKNIQYF
cdr3_nt: TGCGCCAGCAGCACAGGACAGTCCATAGCCAAAAACATTCAGTACTTC

v_call: TRBV4-3
clone_size: few
j_call: TRBJ1-2
d_call: .
cdr3_aa: CASSQETLFGYTF
cdr3_nt: TGCGCCAGCAGCCAAGAAACCCTATTTGGCTACACCTTC

v_call: TRBV7-7
clone_size: .
j_call: TRBJ1-1
d_call: .
cdr3_aa: CASSSDRNTEAFF
cdr3_nt: TGTGCTAGCAGCTCCGACAGGAACACTGAAGCTTTCTTT

v_call: TRBV4-1
clone_size: few
j_call: TRBJ1-1
d_call: .
cdr3_aa: CASSRTGYTEAFF
cdr3_nt: TGCGCCAGCAGCAGAACAGGGTACACTGAAGCTTTCTTT

v_call: TRBV28
clone_size: few
j_call: TRBJ2-1
d_call: TRBD2
cdr3_aa: CASSIPSGSDEQFF
cdr3_nt: TGTGCCAGCAGCATCCCTAGCGGGAGTGATGAGCAGTTCTTC

v_call: TRBV7-9
clone_size: few
j_call: TRBJ2-7
d_call: TRBD1
cdr3_aa: CASTDRDGREQYF
cdr3_nt: TGTGCCAGCACCGACAGGGATGGACGCGAGCAGTACTTC

v_call: TRBV19
clone_size: .
j_call: TRBJ2-7
d_call: .
cdr3_aa: CASSTRGTGEQYF
cdr3_nt: TGTGCCAGTAGTACCAGGGGAACGGGCGAGCAGTACTTC

v_call: TRBV5-1
clone_size: .
j_call: TRBJ1-1
d_call: .
cdr3_aa: CASSLIRGQNTEAFF
cdr3_nt: TGCGCCAGCAGCTTGATTCGGGGACAGAACACTGAAGCTTTCTTT

v_call: TRBV6-6
clone_size: .
j_call: TRBJ1-1
d_call: TRBD1
cdr3_aa: CASKDREGTEAFF
cdr3_nt: TGTGCCAGCAAAGACAGGGAAGGCACTGAAGCTTTCTTT

v_call: TRBV9
clone_size: few
j_call: TRBJ2-1
d_call: TRBD2
cdr3_aa: CASSVGSSGIYNEQFF
cdr3_nt: TGTGCCAGCAGCGTAGGCTCTAGCGGGATTTACAATGAGCAGTTCTTC

v_call: TRBV15
clone_size: .
j_call: TRBJ1-5
d_call: .
cdr3_aa: CATSRDPGGTQPQHF
cdr3_nt: TGTGCCACCAGCAGAGATCCGGGGGGGACTCAGCCCCAGCATTTT

v_call: TRBV6-1
clone_size: .
j_call: TRBJ2-6
d_call: TRBD1
cdr3_aa: CASSAQGTSGANVLTF
cdr3_nt: TGTGCCAGCAGTGCACAGGGGACGTCTGGGGCCAACGTCCTGACTTTC

v_call: TRBV4-3
clone_size: .
j_call: TRBJ1-2
d_call: TRBD1
cdr3_aa: CASSPDRDDDYGYTF
cdr3_nt: TGCGCCAGCAGCCCAGACAGGGATGATGACTATGGCTACACCTTC

v_call: TRBV7-9
clone_size: few
j_call: TRBJ1-2
d_call: .
cdr3_aa: CASSPPRGVGYTF
cdr3_nt: TGTGCCAGCAGCCCACCCCGGGGAGTGGGCTACACCTTC

v_call: TRBV5-5
clone_size: few
j_call: TRBJ2-5
d_call: .
cdr3_aa: CASSPWTDQETQYF
cdr3_nt: TGTGCCAGCAGCCCCTGGACAGACCAAGAGACCCAGTACTTC